This is a list of T cell receptor beta chains from one sample in a study of spatial heterogeneity in lung cancer. In TCRdb, the 5' RACE reads were re-called with MiXCR into one record per CDR3 protein. The sample holds 25,000 or so distinct CDR3 sequences, around 5.9% seen once. The material was PBMCs, obtained at follow-up. The receptors come from a male donor with early-stage non-small cell lung cancer. The CDR3 runs from the conserved cysteine through the conserved F or W. The order of the fields is J gene, V gene, clone size, D gene, CDR3 protein, CDR3 DNA. D genes are given only for firm matches. Clone sizes are given selectively: once, few, many, or a class where the clone is expanded.

>TRBJ1-1|TRBV27|many|TRBD1
CASSPQTGPGTEAFF
TGTGCCAGCAGTCCTCAGACAGGGCCGGGGACTGAAGCTTTCTTT
>TRBJ1-1|TRBV5-1|many|.
CASSLAAVGGTEAFF
TGCGCCAGCAGCTTGGCCGCCGTCGGGGGCACTGAAGCTTTCTTT
>TRBJ2-5|TRBV27|.|.
CASSSSTQETQYF
TGTGCCAGCAGTTCCTCCACGCAAGAGACCCAGTACTTC
>TRBJ2-1|TRBV7-6|few|TRBD1
CVSSLTDRVWQFF
TGTGTCAGCAGCTTAACCGACAGGGTTTGGCAGTTCTTC
>TRBJ2-3|TRBV18|many|.
CASSEDGYTQYF
TGTGCCAGCTCAGAGGACGGTTATACGCAGTATTTT
>TRBJ2-3|TRBV18|many|TRBD2
CASSRLAEPTDTQYF
TGTGCCAGCTCCCGACTAGCGGAGCCCACAGATACGCAGTATTTT
>TRBJ2-5|TRBV6-5|many|TRBD1
CASSYSGQARETQYF
TGTGCCAGCAGTTACTCGGGACAGGCTAGGGAGACCCAGTACTTC
>TRBJ1-5|TRBV7-2|.|TRBD1
CASSLRRDRGQPQHF
TGTGCCAGCAGCTTACGTCGGGACAGGGGACAGCCCCAGCATTTT
>TRBJ2-1|TRBV20-1|few|.
CSAAPQISYNEQFF
TGCAGTGCGGCGCCTCAAATCTCCTACAATGAGCAGTTCTTC
>TRBJ2-1|TRBV7-3|many|TRBD2
CASSLFGGSNNEQFF
TGTGCCAGCAGCCTATTCGGGGGGTCGAACAATGAGCAGTTCTTC
>TRBJ2-1|TRBV7-9|many|TRBD2
CASSATTSGRVNEQFF
TGTGCCAGCAGCGCGACGACTAGCGGGAGGGTTAATGAGCAGTTCTTC
>TRBJ2-1|TRBV11-3|many|TRBD2
CASSFIAGGQPEQFF
TGTGCCAGCAGCTTCATAGCGGGAGGGCAACCAGAGCAGTTCTTC
>TRBJ1-1|TRBV12-3/TRBV12-4|.|.
CASSFLRNEAFF
TGTGCCAGCAGTTTCTTACGTAATGAAGCTTTCTTT
>TRBJ2-1|TRBV2|.|.
CASSVGRDNEQFF
TGTGCCAGCAGCGTCGGTAGGGACAATGAGCAGTTCTTC
>TRBJ2-3|TRBV24-1|many|TRBD2
CATEAGLTDTQYF
TGTGCCACAGAAGCGGGACTCACAGATACGCAGTATTTT
>TRBJ2-5|TRBV7-8|many|.
CASSLGWAAIETQYF
TGTGCCAGCAGCTTAGGGTGGGCAGCTATAGAGACCCAGTACTTC
>TRBJ2-5|TRBV2|few|.
CASSRRRGNQETQYF
TGTGCCAGCAGCCGGAGGCGGGGCAACCAAGAGACCCAGTACTTC
>TRBJ2-3|TRBV12-3/TRBV12-4|many|TRBD1
CASSLRGPADTQYF
TGTGCCAGCAGCCTCAGGGGGCCAGCGGATACGCAGTATTTT
>TRBJ1-1|TRBV7-9|many|TRBD1
CASSGQRNTEAFF
TGTGCCAGCTCGGGACAGAGAAACACTGAAGCTTTCTTT
>TRBJ1-1|TRBV7-2|few|.
CASSLYSGSRTEAFF
TGTGCCAGCAGCTTATATTCAGGGAGCAGGACTGAAGCTTTCTTT
>TRBJ1-4|TRBV7-2|many|.
CASSSSVEKLFF
TGTGCCAGCAGCTCCAGCGTTGAAAAACTGTTTTTT
>TRBJ1-1|TRBV5-5|many|.
CASSIPRANSNTEAFF
TGTGCCAGCAGCATCCCCCGGGCAAATTCTAACACTGAAGCTTTCTTT
>TRBJ1-1|TRBV6-6|.|.
CASDRGDTEAFF
TGTGCCAGCGATAGGGGAGACACTGAAGCTTTCTTT
>TRBJ1-5|TRBV7-9|many|.
CASSLDSSNQPQHF
TGTGCCAGCAGCTTAGACAGTAGCAATCAGCCCCAGCATTTT
>TRBJ1-5|TRBV12-3/TRBV12-4|many|TRBD1
CASSGQINQPQHF
TGTGCCAGCTCGGGACAGATCAATCAGCCCCAGCATTTT
>TRBJ2-1|TRBV4-3|.|.
CASSQEGSNEQFF
TGCGCCAGCAGCCAAGAGGGTTCCAATGAGCAGTTCTTC
>TRBJ2-1|TRBV20-1|many|.
CSATSGKGVNEQFF
TGCAGTGCTACCAGCGGGAAGGGGGTCAATGAGCAGTTCTTC
>TRBJ2-2|TRBV7-6|many|.
CASSPRLNTGELFF
TGTGCCAGCAGCCCTCGACTAAACACCGGGGAGCTGTTTTTT
>TRBJ2-5|TRBV7-3|.|.
CASSSVGETQYF
TGTGCCAGCAGCAGCGTCGGGGAGACCCAGTACTTC
>TRBJ2-7|TRBV19|many|TRBD1
CASRTRTGSYEQYF
TGTGCCAGTAGAACCCGGACAGGCTCCTACGAGCAGTACTTC
>TRBJ2-5|TRBV30|few|.
CAWRLAQETQYF
TGTGCCTGGAGACTAGCACAAGAGACCCAGTACTTC
>TRBJ2-7|TRBV6-5|many|.
CASSYSPGASYEQYF
TGTGCCAGCAGTTACTCGCCGGGGGCCAGCTACGAGCAGTACTTC
>TRBJ2-7|TRBV5-1|.|TRBD2
CASSPRVAGHYEQYF
TGCGCCAGCAGCCCCCGAGTAGCGGGACACTACGAGCAGTACTTC
>TRBJ1-6|TRBV27|many|.
CASSRGVRTYNSPLHF
TGTGCCAGCAGTCGGGGGGTCAGGACCTATAATTCACCCCTCCACTTT
>TRBJ1-5|TRBV6-5|many|.
CASSYKGYNQPQHF
TGTGCCAGCAGTTATAAAGGGTACAATCAGCCCCAGCATTTT
>TRBJ2-5|TRBV18|many|.
CASSPGSQETQYF
TGTGCCAGCTCACCAGGCAGCCAAGAGACCCAGTACTTC
>TRBJ1-1|TRBV4-1|many|.
CASSQDGWGPATEAFF
TGCGCCAGCAGCCAAGATGGTTGGGGCCCGGCCACTGAAGCTTTCTTT
>TRBJ2-3|TRBV29-1|many|.
CSVESWAEADTQYF
TGCAGCGTTGAATCTTGGGCCGAGGCAGATACGCAGTATTTT
>TRBJ1-5|TRBV12-3/TRBV12-4|many|.
CASTRNNQPQHF
TGTGCCAGCACTAGAAACAATCAGCCCCAGCATTTT
>TRBJ2-2|TRBV6-1|few|.
CASSDQGGTNTGELFF
TGTGCCAGCAGTGACCAGGGGGGAACGAACACCGGGGAGCTGTTTTTT
>TRBJ2-7|TRBV29-1|.|.
CSALISSAYEQYF
TGCAGCGCTCTGATCTCAAGCGCCTACGAGCAGTACTTC
>TRBJ1-4|TRBV7-2|.|.
CASSLWTERREKLFF
TGTGCCAGCAGCTTGTGGACAGAAAGGCGGGAAAAACTGTTTTTT
>TRBJ2-7|TRBV5-4|few|.
CASSLKQQSYEQYF
TGTGCCAGCAGCTTGAAACAGCAATCTTACGAGCAGTACTTC
>TRBJ1-5|TRBV10-3|many|.
CAISEGVANNQPQHF
TGTGCCATCAGTGAGGGGGTAGCAAACAATCAGCCCCAGCATTTT
>TRBJ2-4|TRBV5-6|many|.
CASSHGRAKNIQYF
TGTGCCAGCAGTCATGGACGGGCCAAAAACATTCAGTACTTC
>TRBJ2-3|TRBV20-1|many|.
CSARPSPRAADTQYF
TGCAGTGCTAGACCCAGCCCGAGGGCTGCAGATACGCAGTATTTT
>TRBJ2-1|TRBV20-1|many|TRBD2
CSAWTSGRVSYNEQFF
TGCAGTGCTTGGACTAGCGGGAGAGTTTCGTACAATGAGCAGTTCTTC
>TRBJ1-5|TRBV5-1|many|.
CASSQGSNQPQHF
TGCGCCAGCAGTCAGGGAAGCAATCAGCCCCAGCATTTT
>TRBJ2-3|TRBV20-1|many|.
CSARIGADTQYF
TGCAGTGCTAGGATTGGGGCAGATACGCAGTATTTT
>TRBJ2-3|TRBV5-6|.|TRBD2
CASSQTTSLFTDTQYF
TGTGCCAGCAGCCAGACGACTAGCCTCTTCACAGATACGCAGTATTTT
>TRBJ1-4|TRBV3-1|many|.
CASSQERRLVGRKLFF
TGTGCCAGCAGCCAAGAAAGGCGTTTGGTGGGAAGAAAACTGTTTTTT
>TRBJ2-5|TRBV29-1|many|TRBD1
CSVGQGKETQYF
TGCAGCGTTGGACAGGGGAAAGAGACCCAGTACTTC
>TRBJ2-1|TRBV6-6|many|.
CASSYSGTLQFF
TGTGCCAGCAGTTACTCCGGGACCCTGCAGTTCTTC
>TRBJ2-2|TRBV7-9|many|TRBD1
CASRLDRVYSTGELFF
TGTGCCAGCAGGCTGGACAGGGTTTATAGCACCGGGGAGCTGTTTTTT
>TRBJ1-2|TRBV5-1|many|TRBD1
CASSSGTGRRNYGYTF
TGCGCCAGCAGCTCGGGGACAGGGAGACGGAACTATGGCTACACCTTC
>TRBJ2-1|TRBV5-5|few|.
CASSLAVLDDYNEQFF
TGTGCCAGCAGCTTGGCAGTTTTGGACGACTACAATGAGCAGTTCTTC
>TRBJ2-1|TRBV6-2/TRBV6-3|.|.
CASSYVDRPAYNEQFF
TGTGCCAGCAGTTACGTCGACAGGCCCGCATACAATGAGCAGTTCTTC
>TRBJ2-1|TRBV2|few|.
CANSTYGAGEQFF
TGTGCCAACAGTACCTACGGGGCGGGTGAGCAGTTCTTC